The present T cell receptor (beta chain) was sequenced within a study of T cell responses to AZD1222 COVID-19 vaccine (dated by TCRdb to about 2021). Concerning the study at large: TCR sequencing covered more than 230 trial participants: roughly 200 given two doses of AZD1222 and 26 given two doses of MenACWY control vaccine. Trial participants were enrolled into age subgroups of 18-55, 56-69 and 70-plus years, which contained 148, 28 and 57 TCR-sequenced participants, respectively. Broader findings and caveats from the paper: After two AZD1222 doses, both the breadth and the depth of spike-specific TCRs were significantly higher than at day 0 and than in MenACWY recipients. In the small 56-69-year group, the increase in depth fell short of significance, most likely because of low power. Because no day 14 peak-response samples were available, repertoires were characterized only after the peak T cell response. Conclusions about previously exposed vaccinees are limited because only six or seven AZD1222 recipients were SARS-CoV-2 seropositive at baseline. The whole spike protein was spanned by vaccine-associated CD4 TCRs, and dominant responses were seen in regions 160-218 and 743-854. Participants were mostly white British, with more females than males. The authors suggested clonal diversity may have been underestimated. Reportedly, almost half of the unique spike-specific TCRs recognized epitopes lying outside the regions that are mutated in the B.1.351 and B.1.1.7 variants.

CDR1 and CDR2, per the germline V gene, are MDHEN and SYDVKM. Inclusive of the bounding cysteine and phenylalanine, the CDR3 is 15 residues long. Kept here is only the CDR3 DNA, which spans 45 bases and is read in frame from base 1. Trimming removed 7 bases from V and 0 bases from J; the gene matches leave 7 bases unexplained. On this clone: This clone's antigen is unknown. Qualities for individual bases were not recorded, and no much larger clone is one base off.

The CDR3 regions of human TCRbeta chains were subjected to immunosequencing. As for the authors' bioinformatics: TCRs in the repertoires were matched against a reference library of SARS-CoV-2-specific TCRs that had been generated with the MIRA antigen-specificity platform. Breadth was defined as the fraction of unique TCRs that were SARS-CoV-2-associated, and depth was defined as the fraction of total T cells that were SARS-CoV-2-associated. Using the MIRA data, every spike-specific TCR was mapped to the spike region that the TCR reacted to and assigned to either a CD4 or a CD8 class. Log10-transformed breadth and depth values were compared by one-way ANOVA with Sidak's multiple comparisons tests. The immuneACCESS repertoire file appears here via TCRdb, limited to in-frame rearrangements. These files lack a portion of the clones; in checked studies, under half of the deficit traces to unresolved V genes, and the cause of the others is not known. The DNA gave D and trimming, while V, J and clone size come from that table. The sample table contains more than 60,000 clones; only one count was recorded for approximately 83% of them. The top ten constitute about 1.3% of the sample.

The time point label here, explained by the study, means: about 28 days (+/-7) after the second vaccine dose. AZD1222 recipients with second doses at about 4 weeks or about 12 weeks were pooled, because spike-specific TCR depth and breadth did not differ between schedules. Vaccinee samples came from UK trials COV001 and COV002, including a single-blind randomized controlled phase 2/3 trial of AZD1222 (ChAdOx1 nCoV-19) in healthy adults. Trial participant PBMC samples were collected at day 0 and day 28 after the second dose for TCRbeta chain sequencing. This clonotype was obtained from an adult who received the AZD1222 COVID-19 vaccine. The chain couples TRBV28 to TRBJ2-7; 9 central bases correspond to TRBD1. The sequencing used peripheral blood, collected 28 days after the second AZD1222 dose. The CDR3 protein: CASTQPGQGSYEQYF. Here is the DNA: TGTGCCAGCACCCAACCGGGACAGGGCTCCTACGAGCAGTACTTC.